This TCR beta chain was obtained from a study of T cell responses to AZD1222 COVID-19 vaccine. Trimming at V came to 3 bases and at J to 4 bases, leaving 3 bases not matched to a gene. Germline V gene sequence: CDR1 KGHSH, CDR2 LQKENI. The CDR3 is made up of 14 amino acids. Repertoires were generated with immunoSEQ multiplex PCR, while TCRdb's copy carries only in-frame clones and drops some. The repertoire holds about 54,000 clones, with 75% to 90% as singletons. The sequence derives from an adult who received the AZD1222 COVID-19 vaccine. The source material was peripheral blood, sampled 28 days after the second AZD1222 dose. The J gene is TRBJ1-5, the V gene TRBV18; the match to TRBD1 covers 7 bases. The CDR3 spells CASSPGQRNQPQHF. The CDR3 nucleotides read TGTGCCAGCTCACCGGGACAGAGGAATCAGCCCCAGCATTTT.